Below are 15 T cell receptor beta chains sequenced from a single sample in a study of blood T cell repertoires in COVID-19. The protocol was immunoSEQ multiplex PCR, while the TCRdb copy is restricted to in-frame clones and leaves out a portion. The sample records around 250,000 clones, about 87% being singletons. The sequencing input was PBMCs or T cells enriched from blood (not recorded which). The receptors were sampled from a man in his forties or fifties who had been exposed to COVID-19.

The gene calls are TRBV7-2 and TRBJ2-3; perhaps TRBD1 as D (6 bases). Germline CDR1 SGHTA, CDR2 FQGNSA. The V gene lost 3 bases and the J gene lost 5 bases, with 12 bases spanning the gap. The CDR3 runs 14 residues. CDR3 coding DNA: TGTGCCAGCAGCTTTAACACAGGGTTAGATACGCAGTATTTT. It is translated as CASSFNTGLDTQYF.

This clone has more than one count but fewer than ten. V usage is TRBV28 and J usage is TRBJ1-1; TRBD1 matches at 10 bases. Germline V gives CDR1 MDHEN, CDR2 SYDVKM. This CDR3 has 16 amino acids. Losses at the gene ends were 3 bases for V and 4 bases for J; bases not matched to a gene: 8. CDR3 protein: CASSFRTGGPSTEAFF. CDR3 nucleotide sequence: TGTGCCAGCAGTTTCAGGACAGGGGGACCCTCCACTGAAGCTTTCTTT.

The chain combines TRBV19 with TRBJ1-5; no definite D call. CDR1 is LNHDA and CDR2 is SQIVND in the germline V gene (reference sequence). The CDR3 has 12 amino acids. V was pared by 6 bases and J by 3 bases, with 6 bases between. CDR3 bases: TGTGCCAGTAGGGCCCTCAATCAGCCCCAGCATTTT. Translated: CASRALNQPQHF.

The genes are TRBV18 and TRBJ2-7; perhaps TRBD2 as D (6 bases). This CDR3 is 13 amino acids long. V lost 3 bases, J lost 9 bases, and 15 bases lay in between. Looked up from germline, CDR1 is KGHSH and CDR2 is LQKENI. The CDR3 DNA reads TGTGCCAGCTCACCCGCTGTGGGGACTGGGCAGTACTTC. Its protein product is CASSPAVGTGQYF.

The chain uses TRBV5-1 and TRBJ2-3; TRBD2 matches at 13 bases. Germline V gives CDR1 SGHRS, CDR2 YFSETQ. The ends lost 3 bases at V and 6 bases at J; junction bases unmatched: 7. The CDR3 totals 16 residues. CDR3 residues: CASSSGTSGMADTQYF. The CDR3, as DNA: TGCGCCAGCAGCTCCGGGACTAGCGGGATGGCCGATACGCAGTATTTT.

The genes are TRBV10-3 and TRBJ1-3; 7 bases map to TRBD1. V shed 0 bases and J 1 base; nucleotides not matched to a gene: 6. CDR1 and CDR2 from the germline V gene are ENHRY and SYGVKD. The CDR3 has 17 amino acids. CDR3 sequence: CAISESTGQVSGNTIYF. Written as DNA, the CDR3 is TGTGCCATCAGTGAGTCGACAGGGCAGGTGTCTGGAAACACCATATATTTT.

This clone was seen a few times. The chain uses TRBV4-2 and TRBJ1-2; 9 nucleotides match TRBD1. CDR3 length: 15 residues. Looked up from germline, CDR1 is LGHNA and CDR2 is YNFKEQ. Trimming took 2 bases from V and 7 from J; bases not matched to a gene: 8. DNA for the CDR3: TGTGCCAGCAGCCAACCGGGGACAGGGAAGGGTGGCTACACCTTC. This sequence encodes CASSQPGTGKGGYTF.

This chain uses TRBV14 with TRBJ1-1; D uncertain. Germline assignment: CDR1 SGHDN and CDR2 FVKESK. Between the trimmed V and J ends, which lost 11 bases and 10 bases, there was a span of 20 bases. CDR3 length: 12 amino acids. CDR3 in amino acids: CAPDRDGRRAFF. The CDR3 coding sequence is TGTGCCCCGGACCGCGATGGGAGACGAGCTTTCTTT.

In DNA form, the CDR3 reads TGCAGCGTGTCAGGGGGCTCTGGAAACACCATATATTTT. Amino acids: CSVSGGSGNTIYF. The gene calls are TRBV29-1 and TRBJ1-3, with 7 bases lining up with TRBD1. Germline trimming cut 6 bases from V and 0 bases from J; bases unmatched to any gene: 2. Germline V lookup: CDR1 SQVTM, CDR2 ANQGSEA. The CDR3 is 13 amino acids.

V gene TRBV27 combines with J gene TRBJ1-6; D is unresolved. The CDR3 consists of 15 residues. CDR1 is MNHEY and CDR2 is SMNVEV in the germline V gene (reference sequence). V lost 3 bases, J lost 6 bases, and 12 bases lay in between. The CDR3 reads CASSFGPHGNSPLHF. CDR3 sequence (DNA): TGTGCCAGCAGTTTTGGGCCTCATGGTAATTCACCCCTCCACTTT.

The chain combines TRBV10-3 with TRBJ2-5; no definite D call. The CDR3 is 13 residues long. Germline V lookup: CDR1 ENHRY, CDR2 SYGVKD. V lost 7 bases to trimming and J lost 2 bases, with 11 bases between them. The CDR3 DNA follows: TGTGCCATCAAAGCACAGTATCAAGAGACCCAGTACTTC. It yields the protein CAIKAQYQETQYF.

The genes are TRBV5-1 and TRBJ2-5; D might be TRBD2 (5 bases). Trimming cost V 1 base and J 3 bases, with 10 bases left between them. This CDR3 is built from 14 residues. CDR1 is SGHRS and CDR2 is YFSETQ in the germline V gene. The CDR3 protein is CASSLSRVEETQYF. The CDR3 nucleotides read TGCGCCAGCAGCTTGTCGCGGGTTGAAGAGACCCAGTACTTC. Based on the CDR3 plus reference TRBV5-1 and TRBJ2-5, the full variable domain is KAGVTQTPRYLIKTRGQQVTLSCSPISGHRSVSWYQQTPGQGLQFLFEYFSETQRNKGNFPGRFSGRQFSNSRSEMNVSTLELGDSALYLCASSLSRVEETQYFGPGTRLLVL.

With regard to this clone: This same CDR3 is encoded by further DNA sequences in the sample. V gene TRBV10-3 combines with J gene TRBJ1-3; tentatively, D is TRBD1 (6 bases). The CDR3 contains 15 residues. Trimming shortened V by 0 bases and J by 4 bases, and 10 bases separated the two germline ends. Germline V CDR1 and CDR2: ENHRY, SYGVKD. The CDR3 DNA reads TGTGCCATCAGTGAGTCTACAGGGACCGGAAACACCATATATTTT. Protein product: CAISESTGTGNTIYF.

CDR3: CASSGQPSEETQYF. DNA for the CDR3: TGCGCCAGCAGCGGCCAACCCTCGGAGGAGACCCAGTACTTC. V usage is TRBV5-1 and J usage is TRBJ2-5, with D hard to call. The V gene's germline CDR1 is SGHRS and CDR2 YFSETQ. Trimming took off 4 bases at V and 5 bases at J, with 15 bases between the two ends. The CDR3 runs 14 residues.

The chain uses TRBV28 and TRBJ1-6; D gene ambiguous. The CDR3 runs 12 residues. CDR1 and CDR2 (germline): MDHEN, SYDVKM. With 10 bases removed from V and 3 bases from J, the gap between germline ends came to 7 bases. This CDR3 reads CATRVYNSPLHF. In nucleotides, the CDR3 is TGTGCCACCCGGGTCTATAATTCACCCCTCCACTTT. Supplemented by reference TRBV28 and TRBJ1-6, the full variable domain reads DVKVTQSSRYLVKRTGEKVFLECVQDMDHENMFWYRQDPGLGLRLIYFSYDVKMKEKGDIPEGYSVSREKKERFSLILESASTNQTSMYLCATRVYNSPLHFGNGTRLTVT.